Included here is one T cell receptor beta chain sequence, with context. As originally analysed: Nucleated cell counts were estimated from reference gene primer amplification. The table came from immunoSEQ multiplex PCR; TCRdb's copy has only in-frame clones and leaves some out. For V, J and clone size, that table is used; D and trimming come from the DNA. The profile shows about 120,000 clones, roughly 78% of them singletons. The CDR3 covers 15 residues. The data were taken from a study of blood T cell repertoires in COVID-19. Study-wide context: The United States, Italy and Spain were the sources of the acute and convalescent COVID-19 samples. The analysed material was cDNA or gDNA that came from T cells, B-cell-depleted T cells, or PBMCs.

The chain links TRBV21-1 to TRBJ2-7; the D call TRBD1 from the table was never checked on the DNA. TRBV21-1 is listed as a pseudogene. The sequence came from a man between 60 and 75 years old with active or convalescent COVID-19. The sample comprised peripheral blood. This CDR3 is CASSKVNSWTYEQYF. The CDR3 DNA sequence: TGTGCCAGCAGCAAAGTCAACAGTTGGACCTACGAGCAGTACTTC.